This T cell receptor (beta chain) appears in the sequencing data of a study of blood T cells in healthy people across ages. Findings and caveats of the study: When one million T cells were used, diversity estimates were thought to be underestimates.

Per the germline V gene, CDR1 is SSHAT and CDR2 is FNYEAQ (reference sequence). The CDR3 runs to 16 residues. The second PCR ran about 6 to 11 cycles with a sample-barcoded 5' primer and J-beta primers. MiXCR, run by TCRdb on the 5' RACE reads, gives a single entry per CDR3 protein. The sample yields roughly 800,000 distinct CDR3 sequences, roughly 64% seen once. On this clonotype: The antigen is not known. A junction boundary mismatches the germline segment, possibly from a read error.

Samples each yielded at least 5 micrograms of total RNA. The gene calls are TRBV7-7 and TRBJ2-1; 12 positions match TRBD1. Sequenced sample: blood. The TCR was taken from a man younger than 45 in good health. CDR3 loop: CASSLGTGGAGDEQFF. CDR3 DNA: TGTGCTAGCAGCTTAGGGACAGGGGGCGCGGGCGATGAGCAGTTCTTC.